Shown below are 32 T cell receptor beta chains from a single sample sequenced in a study of cytomegalovirus exposure and HLA in healthy donors. The table came from immunoSEQ multiplex PCR; TCRdb's copy has only in-frame clones and leaves some out. The sample includes about 56,000 clones, around nine tenths of them seen just once. Sequenced input: PBMCs. Source of these receptors: a man aged 18 to 29 in good health and CMV-seronegative.

V gene TRBV7-2 combines with J gene TRBJ2-1; a weak D match, TRBD2 (6 bases). CDR1 is SGHTA, CDR2 FQGNSA, per germline. The V end was cut by 1 base, the J end by 15 bases, with 10 bases between. The CDR3 has 11 amino acids. The CDR3 sequence: CASSLGGTRFF. The CDR3 DNA is TGTGCCAGCAGCTTAGGTGGGACTCGGTTCTTC.

The gene calls are TRBV7-2 and TRBJ1-2; D might be TRBD1 (5 bases). Germline values: CDR1 SGHTA, CDR2 FQGNSA. Deletions cut 3 bases from V and 2 bases from J, with 7 bases between. This CDR3 has 13 amino acids. The CDR3 coding sequence is TGTGCCAGCAGCTTTGGGGGGAACTATGGCTACACCTTC. Its translation: CASSFGGNYGYTF.

This chain links TRBV25-1 with TRBJ1-1, with a weak D call TRBD1 (6 bases). V gave up 6 bases and J gave up 6 bases, with 14 bases separating them. This CDR3 is built from 13 residues. CDR1 MGHDK and CDR2 SYGVNS come from the germline V gene. This CDR3 reads CASSSGGLAEAFF. The CDR3 DNA sequence: TGTGCCAGCAGCTCGGGGGGCCTGGCTGAAGCTTTCTTT.

The chain uses TRBV7-2 and TRBJ2-5; D perhaps matches TRBD1 (6 bases). The germline V and J ends were trimmed by 4 bases and 4 bases, with 10 bases remaining between them. The CDR3 contains 13 residues. Germline CDR1 SGHTA, CDR2 FQGNSA. Written as DNA, the CDR3 is TGTGCCAGCAGCTATCTAGGGGGAGAGACCCAGTACTTC. It encodes CASSYLGGETQYF.

The genes are TRBV7-2 and TRBJ2-3; a possible D gene is TRBD2 (6 bases). The CDR3 totals 15 residues. V lost 6 bases to trimming and J lost 2 bases, with 15 bases between them. CDR1 is SGHTA and CDR2 is FQGNSA in the germline V gene. The CDR3 loop is CASRPSLAITDTQYF. For the CDR3, the DNA is TGTGCCAGCAGACCCAGTCTAGCGATCACAGATACGCAGTATTTT.

This clone occurred a few times. This rearrangement joins TRBV10-2 to TRBJ2-5; D might be TRBD2 (7 bases). The CDR3 has 13 amino acids. CDR1 and CDR2 (germline): WSHSY, SAAADI. V dropped 6 bases and J dropped 4 bases, with 12 bases sitting between them. DNA of the CDR3: TGCGCCAGCAGCGGGGGGCCAGGAGAGACCCAGTACTTC. It is translated as CASSGGPGETQYF.

This sequence joins TRBV29-1 and TRBJ2-2; 9 positions match TRBD2. Trimming at V came to 4 bases and at J to 3 bases, leaving 12 bases not matched to a gene. Germline assignment: CDR1 SQVTM and CDR2 ANQGSEA. The CDR3 loop spans 17 amino acids. CDR3 sequence: CSVVGSEAGGDTGELFF. CDR3 sequence (DNA): TGCAGCGTTGTCGGCTCTGAGGCGGGAGGGGACACCGGGGAGCTGTTTTTT.

The chain is built from TRBV27 and TRBJ2-7, with 7 bases matching TRBD2. This CDR3 comprises 15 residues. From germline, CDR1 is MNHEY and CDR2 SMNVEV (reference sequence). Losses at the gene ends were 10 bases for V and 9 bases for J; bases not matched to a gene: 21. DNA for the CDR3: TGTGCCACCCCTTTAGTTGTGAGCAGCGGGAAGGTGCAGTACTTC. Its protein product is CATPLVVSSGKVQYF.

The chain combines TRBV6-1 with TRBJ1-5, with 7 bases identical to TRBD1. CDR1 and CDR2 (germline): MNHNS, SASEGT. V was pared by 5 bases and J by 5 bases, with 3 bases of the junction left unmatched. The CDR3 has 13 amino acids. CDR3 coding DNA: TGTGCCAGCAGTTGGGACAGAGATCAGCCCCAGCATTTT. This sequence encodes CASSWDRDQPQHF.

This chain connects TRBV7-2 to TRBJ2-7; TRBD2 might be the D (6 bases). The germline V gene encodes CDR1 SGHTA and CDR2 FQGNSA. The V end was cut by 5 bases, the J end by 0 bases, with 14 bases between. The CDR3 runs 15 residues. DNA of the CDR3: TGTGCCAGCAGCCCGTCGGGGGATAGCTCCTACGAGCAGTACTTC. This translates into CASSPSGDSSYEQYF. The full variable domain, in which reference TRBV7-2 and TRBJ2-7 provide the parts outside the CDR3, is GAGVSQSPSNKVTEKGKDVELRCDPISGHTALYWYRQSLGQGLEFLIYFQGNSAPDKSGLPSDRFSAERTGGSVSTLTIQRTQQEDSAVYLCASSPSGDSSYEQYFGPGTRLTVT.

This clone was seen only a few times. V gene TRBV6-1 combines with J gene TRBJ2-1; TRBD2 aligns across 9 bases. Germline CDR1 reads MNHNS; CDR2 reads SASEGT. The CDR3 runs 16 residues. J gave up 4 bases and V 0 bases, and 4 bases lay outside the gene matches. CDR3 coding DNA: TGTGCCAGCAGTGAAGCGGCGGGAGGGGGGTACAATGAGCAGTTCTTC. This codes for CASSEAAGGGYNEQFF.

This sequence joins TRBV7-6 and TRBJ2-3; D might be TRBD2 (6 bases). In germline, CDR1 is SGHVS, CDR2 FNYEAQ. The V end was cut by 3 bases, the J end by 12 bases, with 19 bases between. The CDR3 loop spans 14 amino acids. CDR3 coding DNA: TGTGCCAGCAGCTTGGGAGGAGGGGACCTCGGACAGTATTTT. Translated: CASSLGGGDLGQYF.

The chain joins TRBV4-3 to TRBJ1-1; D not certain. Trimming stripped 6 bases from V and 0 bases from J, with 8 bases between. Germline CDR1 reads LGHNA; CDR2 reads YSLEER. This CDR3 spans 13 amino acids. CDR3 bases: TGCGCCAGCAGTCCGGTCCTGAACACTGAAGCTTTCTTT. This sequence encodes CASSPVLNTEAFF.

This chain connects TRBV11-1 to TRBJ1-2; 8 positions agree with TRBD1. CDR3 length: 13 residues. V lost 3 bases, J lost 6 bases, and 3 bases stayed unmatched. Germline V gene data show CDR1 as SGHAT and CDR2 as FQDESV (reference sequence). CDR3 nucleotides: TGTGCCAGCAGCTTGCGGACAGGGAATGGCTACACCTTC. Residues: CASSLRTGNGYTF.

The V and J genes are TRBV29-1 and TRBJ1-1; D is ambiguous. Germline-derived CDR1 and CDR2 are SQVTM and ANQGSEA. V gave up 8 bases and J gave up 10 bases, with 20 bases separating them. The CDR3 has 12 amino acids. The CDR3 DNA reads as TGCAGCTCCCGAGGGCGGGGTTTCGGAGCTTTCTTT. It codes for CSSRGRGFGAFF.

The CDR3 nucleotides are TGCGCCAGCTACTCGCCGGGAGCCTACAATGAGCAGTTCTTC. Residues: CASYSPGAYNEQFF. The chain couples TRBV5-1 to TRBJ2-1; D may be TRBD2 (6 bases). Trimming took off 7 bases at V and 2 bases at J, with 13 bases between the two ends. The CDR3 spans 14 residues. Germline CDR1 is SGHRS and CDR2 is YFSETQ.

This chain links TRBV6-6 with TRBJ1-4; D call uncertain. The germline CDR1 and CDR2 sequences are MNHNY and SVGAGI (reference sequence). Trimming left V 2 bases short and J 8 bases short, with 12 bases between. This CDR3 comprises 14 residues. The CDR3 DNA reads as TGTGCCAGCAGTTACAGGGAGGGAGGCGAAAAACTGTTTTTT. It yields the protein CASSYREGGEKLFF.

The chain is built from TRBV7-9 and TRBJ1-4; TRBD1 matches 8 bases. V shed 3 bases, J shed 8 bases, and the junction held 5 bases outside the gene matches. The germline V gene encodes CDR1 SEHNR and CDR2 FQNEAQ (reference sequence). CDR3 size: 14 residues. Here the CDR3 reads CASSFAGGGEKLFF. CDR3 bases: TGTGCCAGCAGCTTCGCAGGGGGCGGCGAAAAACTGTTTTTT.

The chain employs TRBV7-2 and TRBJ2-3; 9 bases agree with TRBD2. Germline values: CDR1 SGHTA, CDR2 FQGNSA. J lost 2 bases, V lost 6 bases, and 9 bases had no gene match. The CDR3 totals 16 residues. The CDR3 sequence: CASSEGGRAVTDTQYF. Written as DNA, the CDR3 is TGTGCCAGCAGTGAGGGCGGGAGGGCCGTCACAGATACGCAGTATTTT.

This CDR3 reads CATRPGRGQPQHF. CDR3 in DNA: TGTGCCACCCGCCCTGGCCGGGGTCAGCCCCAGCATTTT. The rearrangement joins TRBV15 to TRBJ1-5; D remains ambiguous. Germline lookup yields CDR1 LNHNV and CDR2 YYDKDF (reference sequence). V lost 8 bases, J lost 6 bases, and 14 bases lay in between. CDR3 length equals 13 residues.

The genes are TRBV10-3 and TRBJ2-1, with TRBD2 matching 12 bases. V lost 2 bases, J lost 6 bases, and 5 bases stayed unmatched. The germline V gene encodes CDR1 ENHRY and CDR2 SYGVKD. This CDR3 region has 16 residues. The CDR3 coding sequence is TGTGCCATCAGTGAGCCTATACTAGCGGGAGGCAATGAGCAGTTCTTC. This codes for CAISEPILAGGNEQFF.

The chain carries TRBV9 and TRBJ2-3; maybe TRBD2 (6 bases). Trimming removed 0 bases from V and 2 bases from J, with 13 bases in between. The germline V gene encodes CDR1 SGDLS and CDR2 YYNGEE. There are 16 residues in the CDR3. This CDR3 reads CASSVDVRGLTDTQYF. In DNA form, the CDR3 reads TGTGCCAGCAGCGTAGATGTGCGGGGACTCACAGATACGCAGTATTTT.

The rearrangement uses TRBV5-5 and TRBJ2-6; D might be TRBD1 (6 bases). The CDR3 is 15 amino acids. Germline lookup yields CDR1 SGHKS and CDR2 YYEKEE (reference sequence). Trimming pared 3 bases from V and 2 bases from J, leaving 9 bases between. CDR3 coding DNA: TGTGCCAGCAGCTCCACAGGGACTGGGGCCAACGTCCTGACTTTC. It specifies CASSSTGTGANVLTF. The full variable domain, rest sourced from reference TRBV5-5 and TRBJ2-6, is DAGVTQSPTHLIKTRGQQVTLRCSPISGHKSVSWYQQVLGQGPQFIFQYYEKEERGRGNFPDRFSARQFPNYSSELNVNALLLGDSALYLCASSSTGTGANVLTFGAGSRLTVL.

The chain recombines TRBV18 with TRBJ1-3; D is perhaps TRBD1 (6 bases). From germline, CDR1 is KGHSH and CDR2 LQKENI. The CDR3 totals 20 residues. Between the trimmed V and J ends, which lost 1 base and 0 bases, there was a span of 22 bases. The CDR3 DNA follows: TGTGCCAGCTCACCACTCTTCGCTGGGAAACAGGGATTCTCTGGAAACACCATATATTTT. Its translation: CASSPLFAGKQGFSGNTIYF.

The chain carries TRBV5-6 and TRBJ2-1; 9 bases line up with TRBD1. V lost 6 bases to trimming and J lost 9 bases; unmatched junction nucleotides: 10. CDR1 is SGHDT and CDR2 is YYEEEE in the germline V gene. The CDR3 totals 14 residues. The CDR3 DNA follows: TGTGCCAGCACGTCCGGGACAGGGATGACTGAGCAGTTCTTC. Its translation: CASTSGTGMTEQFF.

The chain recombines TRBV7-9 with TRBJ2-7, with TRBD2 matching 11 bases. In germline, CDR1 is SEHNR, CDR2 FQNEAQ (reference sequence). The J segment lost 4 bases and the V segment lost 5 bases, leaving 4 bases of the junction unmatched. This CDR3 spans 14 amino acids. The CDR3 region has the DNA TGTGCCAGCAGCCGAACTAGCGGGAGTTACGAGCAGTACTTC. This codes for CASSRTSGSYEQYF.

This chain links TRBV5-4 with TRBJ2-5, with TRBD1 matching 7 bases. The V segment lost 4 bases and the J segment 7 bases; nucleotides outside the gene matches: 4. This CDR3 is built from 12 residues. Per the germline V gene, CDR1 is SGHNT and CDR2 is YYREEE (reference sequence). In DNA, the CDR3 is TGTGCCAGCAGCACAGGGGTCGGGACCCAGTACTTC. This codes for CASSTGVGTQYF.

This clone occurred once. V is TRBV18 and J is TRBJ2-5; 7 nucleotides align to TRBD1. The trim removed 0 bases at V and 4 bases at J, leaving 5 bases unmatched. CDR3 length equals 15 residues. Per the germline V gene, CDR1 is KGHSH and CDR2 is LQKENI. CDR3 coding DNA: TGTGCCAGCTCACCACCCGACAGGGACGGAGAGACCCAGTACTTC. Its protein product is CASSPPDRDGETQYF.

Details on this clone: The same CDR3 can be traced to other DNA sequences in this sample. V gene TRBV28 combines with J gene TRBJ2-1, with 13 bases lining up with TRBD2. The V and J ends lost 6 bases and 6 bases, in that order; junction bases with no gene match: 8. Germline CDR1 and CDR2: MDHEN and SYDVKM. The CDR3 runs to 16 residues. CDR3 region: CASSLVTSGRVNEQFF. The DNA for the CDR3 is TGTGCCAGCAGCCTTGTTACTAGCGGGAGGGTCAATGAGCAGTTCTTC.

This rearrangement joins TRBV13 to TRBJ1-4; a weak D match, TRBD1 (6 bases). The V end lost 5 bases, the J end lost 5 bases, and 15 bases lay between the germline ends. Germline assignment: CDR1 PRHDT and CDR2 FYEKMQ (reference sequence). The CDR3 contains 15 residues. The CDR3 protein is CASSQGGGLNEKLFF. The CDR3 DNA reads as TGTGCCAGCAGCCAGGGTGGGGGCTTAAATGAAAAACTGTTTTTT.

Only a few counts were recorded for this clone. DNA for the CDR3: TGTGCCAGCAGACCTCTAGCGGATTCTAGCACAGATACGCAGTATTTT. Protein product: CASRPLADSSTDTQYF. The gene calls are TRBV27 and TRBJ2-3; 7 bases line up with TRBD2. With V trimmed by 6 bases and J by 0 bases, 9 bases remained unmatched. This CDR3 is 16 amino acids long. The germline CDR1 and CDR2 sequences are MNHEY and SMNVEV (reference sequence).

The rearrangement joins TRBV28 to TRBJ2-1, with TRBD2 matching 13 bases. Germline loops: CDR1 MDHEN, CDR2 SYDVKM. Trimming at V came to 5 bases and at J to 7 bases, leaving 11 bases not matched to a gene. The CDR3 is 17 residues long. CDR3 DNA: TGTGCCAGCAGTCCCAGCACAGGACTAGCGGGAGCTAATGAGCAGTTCTTC. Translating gives CASSPSTGLAGANEQFF.